The 12 T cell receptor beta chains below all came from one sample that was sequenced in a study of T cells expressing NK-cell markers. TCRdb reprocessed the 5' RACE reads; each CDR3 protein has one entry and no DNA is given. The specimen's table records roughly 180,000 distinct CDR3 sequences. Sequenced input: blood T cells: a sorted CD56 or NKG2C T cell subset, CD4+ or CD8+ T cells, or bulk PBMC T cells (not recorded which). Receptor source: a woman aged 18 to 69 in good health.

This chain joins TRBV5-1 and TRBJ1-6; TCRdb's assignment of TRBD1 cannot be checked, as there is no DNA. Per the germline V gene, CDR1 is SGHRS and CDR2 is YFSETQ. The CDR3 runs to 15 residues. The chain's CDR3 is CASSLGQNYNSPLHF.

The genes are TRBV6-5 and TRBJ1-1; TCRdb's D call, TRBD1, is unchecked because there is no DNA. This CDR3 spans 12 amino acids. Germline CDR1 and CDR2: MNHEY and SVGAGI. The chain's CDR3 is CASSSQGAVGFF.

This sequence joins TRBV12-3 or TRBV12-4 and TRBJ2-5. The CDR3 runs 13 residues. CDR3 protein: CASRVSGSETQYF.

The chain employs TRBV2 and TRBJ1-1; TCRdb's D gene call, TRBD1, goes unchecked for lack of DNA. The CDR3 loop spans 14 amino acids. Germline-derived CDR1 and CDR2 are SNHLY and FYNNEI. CDR3 residues: CASRFTTGNTEAFF.

CDR3 sequence reads: CASSYIRGDAGELFF. V gene TRBV6-2 or TRBV6-3 combines with J gene TRBJ2-2. Germline V gene sequence: CDR1 MNHEY, CDR2 SVGEGT. The CDR3 is 15 amino acids.

The chain recombines TRBV4-1 with TRBJ2-7; the TRBD2 assignment by TCRdb is unverifiable without DNA. This CDR3 comprises 15 residues. In germline, CDR1 is MGHRA, CDR2 YSYEKL. CDR3 in amino acids: CASSQTSGGVYEQYF.

The chain joins TRBV11-2 to TRBJ2-7; the TRBD1 assignment by TCRdb is unverifiable without DNA. CDR1 is SGHAT, CDR2 FQNNGV, per germline. This CDR3 contains 17 residues. CDR3: CASSSLQGGRSSYEQYF.

This sequence joins TRBV12-3 or TRBV12-4 and TRBJ2-1; TCRdb names TRBD2, which stays unverified in the absence of DNA. The length of the CDR3 is 15 residues. The CDR3 loop reads CASSSTASGSYEQFF.

The chain couples TRBV5-1 to TRBJ2-7; TCRdb's D call of TRBD2 is untestable without DNA. The CDR3 totals 13 residues. Germline assignment: CDR1 SGHRS and CDR2 YFSETQ. CDR3: CASSVGRSGEQYF.

The chain has TRBV6-1 and TRBJ2-2; TCRdb names TRBD2, which stays unverified in the absence of DNA. CDR3 length: 19 amino acids. Germline V gene sequence: CDR1 MNHNS, CDR2 SASEGT. CDR3 sequence reads: CASTRSGLAGPSNTGELFF.

V gene TRBV29-1 combines with J gene TRBJ2-2; as DNA is missing, the TRBD1 call by TCRdb cannot be tested. In germline, CDR1 is SQVTM, CDR2 ANQGSEA. The CDR3 is 13 amino acids. The CDR3 here is CSGGTGSTGELFF.

The gene calls are TRBV6-1 and TRBJ1-5; the D call of TRBD1 rests on TCRdb alone, since no DNA is present to check it. In germline, CDR1 is MNHNS, CDR2 SASEGT. The CDR3 sequence is 16 residues long. CDR3 in amino acids: CASSELVGTENQPQHF.